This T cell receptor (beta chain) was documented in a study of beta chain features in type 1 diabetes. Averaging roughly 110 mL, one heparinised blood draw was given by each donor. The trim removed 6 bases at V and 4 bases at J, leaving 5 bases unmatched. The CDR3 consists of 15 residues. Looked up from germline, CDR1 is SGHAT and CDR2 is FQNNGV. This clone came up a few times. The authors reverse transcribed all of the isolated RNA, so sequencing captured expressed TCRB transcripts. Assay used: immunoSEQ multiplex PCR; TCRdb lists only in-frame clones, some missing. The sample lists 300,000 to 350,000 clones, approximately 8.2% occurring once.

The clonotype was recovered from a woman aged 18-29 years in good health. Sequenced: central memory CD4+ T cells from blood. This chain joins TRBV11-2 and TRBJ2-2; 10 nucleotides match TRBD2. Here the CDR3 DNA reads TGTGCCAGCAGTCCCCGGACTAGCGGCACCGGGGAGCTGTTTTTT. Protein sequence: CASSPRTSGTGELFF. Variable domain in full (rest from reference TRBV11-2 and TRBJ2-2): EAGVAQSPRYKIIEKRQSVAFWCNPISGHATLYWYQQILGQGPKLLIQFQNNGVVDDSQLPKDRFSAERLKGVDSTLKIQPAKLEDSAVYLCASSPRTSGTGELFFGEGSRLTVL.